These T cell receptor beta chains were read from a single sample in a study of blood T cell repertoires in COVID-19. TCRdb keeps only in-frame clones here, not all; method: immunoSEQ multiplex PCR. The top ten hold more than 1% of the sample, which has 380,000 or so clones, around 84% seen once. Material for sequencing was peripheral blood. The receptors stem from a human donor with acute or convalescent COVID-19. The donor label of this sample is uncertain. Each CDR3 is given with its conserved first and last residue. D genes are given only for firm matches. A row's size may be missing; if present it is once, few, many or a size class.

j_call: TRBJ2-3
v_call: TRBV18
clone_size: NA
d_call: TRBD2
cdr3_aa: CASSQGLATAKTDTQYF
cdr3_nt: TGTGCCAGCTCACAAGGACTAGCGACGGCAAAGACAGATACGCAGTATTTT

j_call: TRBJ1-3
v_call: TRBV5-1
clone_size: NA
d_call: TRBD1
cdr3_aa: CASSSEGANTIYF
cdr3_nt: TGCGCCAGCAGCTCTGAGGGGGCCAACACCATATATTTT

j_call: TRBJ2-5
v_call: TRBV5-6
clone_size: NA
d_call: NA
cdr3_aa: CASSFLRYQETQYF
cdr3_nt: TGTGCCAGCAGCTTTTTACGGTACCAAGAGACCCAGTACTTC

j_call: TRBJ2-2
v_call: TRBV5-5
clone_size: NA
d_call: TRBD1
cdr3_aa: CASSSIAGQGTGELFF
cdr3_nt: TGTGCCAGCAGCTCCATTGCGGGACAGGGGACCGGGGAGCTGTTTTTT

j_call: TRBJ1-5
v_call: TRBV16
clone_size: NA
d_call: NA
cdr3_aa: CASSPSRGASNQPQHF
cdr3_nt: TGTGCCAGCAGTCCTAGCCGGGGGGCAAGCAATCAGCCCCAGCATTTT

j_call: TRBJ2-1
v_call: TRBV28
clone_size: NA
d_call: TRBD2
cdr3_aa: CASRPFSGGGDEQFF
cdr3_nt: TGTGCCAGCAGGCCCTTTAGCGGGGGGGGAGATGAGCAGTTCTTC

j_call: TRBJ1-2
v_call: TRBV6-6
clone_size: few
d_call: NA
cdr3_aa: CASSYENGPSYGYTF
cdr3_nt: TGTGCCAGCAGTTATGAAAATGGGCCGAGCTATGGCTACACCTTC

j_call: TRBJ1-2
v_call: TRBV2
clone_size: few
d_call: NA
cdr3_aa: CASSERGSGYTF
cdr3_nt: TGTGCCAGCAGTGAACGGGGTTCTGGCTACACCTTC

j_call: TRBJ2-1
v_call: TRBV7-9
clone_size: once
d_call: TRBD2
cdr3_aa: CASSARGVSYNEQFF
cdr3_nt: TGTGCCAGCAGCGCACGGGGGGTTTCTTACAATGAGCAGTTCTTC

j_call: TRBJ2-5
v_call: TRBV4-2
clone_size: NA
d_call: TRBD2
cdr3_aa: CASSQVAGGPEETQYF
cdr3_nt: TGTGCCAGCAGCCAAGTTGCGGGGGGGCCGGAGGAGACCCAGTACTTC

j_call: TRBJ2-2
v_call: TRBV30
clone_size: few
d_call: TRBD2
cdr3_aa: CAWSKRAGGPHGELFF
cdr3_nt: TGTGCCTGGAGTAAGAGGGCGGGAGGGCCCCACGGGGAGCTGTTTTTT

j_call: TRBJ1-3
v_call: TRBV9
clone_size: NA
d_call: NA
cdr3_aa: CASSMTVSGNTIYF
cdr3_nt: TGTGCCAGCAGCATGACAGTTTCAGGAAACACCATATATTTT

j_call: TRBJ1-1
v_call: TRBV6-1
clone_size: NA
d_call: TRBD1
cdr3_aa: CASSEGQGRAEAFF
cdr3_nt: TGTGCCAGCAGTGAAGGACAGGGGCGGGCTGAAGCTTTCTTT

j_call: TRBJ1-1
v_call: TRBV6-6
clone_size: NA
d_call: NA
cdr3_aa: CASSYAGMNTEAFF
cdr3_nt: TGTGCCAGCAGTTACGCGGGGATGAACACTGAAGCTTTCTTT

j_call: TRBJ1-3
v_call: TRBV6-1
clone_size: NA
d_call: NA
cdr3_aa: CASSEGALRGNTIYF
cdr3_nt: TGTGCCAGCAGTGAGGGGGCGCTAAGGGGAAACACCATATATTTT

j_call: TRBJ1-1
v_call: TRBV9
clone_size: NA
d_call: NA
cdr3_aa: CASSRLDRNTEAFF
cdr3_nt: TGTGCCAGCAGCCGGTTAGACAGGAACACTGAAGCTTTCTTT

j_call: TRBJ2-7
v_call: TRBV6-5
clone_size: NA
d_call: NA
cdr3_aa: CASRSSLSSYEQYF
cdr3_nt: TGTGCCAGCAGGTCTAGCCTTAGCTCCTACGAGCAGTACTTC

j_call: TRBJ1-6
v_call: TRBV6-5
clone_size: once
d_call: TRBD1
cdr3_aa: CASSYRGQNSPLHF
cdr3_nt: TGTGCCAGCAGTTACAGGGGGCAGAATTCACCCCTCCACTTT

j_call: TRBJ1-1
v_call: TRBV30
clone_size: few
d_call: TRBD1
cdr3_aa: CAWDTGVLNTEAFF
cdr3_nt: TGTGCCTGGGACACAGGGGTTTTGAACACTGAAGCTTTCTTT

j_call: TRBJ1-4
v_call: TRBV4-1
clone_size: few
d_call: TRBD1
cdr3_aa: CASSQEHRGGEKLFF
cdr3_nt: TGCGCCAGCAGCCAAGAACACAGGGGGGGCGAAAAACTGTTTTTT

j_call: TRBJ1-5
v_call: TRBV6-6
clone_size: NA
d_call: NA
cdr3_aa: CASSFSDFSGQPQHF
cdr3_nt: TGTGCCAGCAGTTTTTCGGACTTTTCGGGTCAGCCCCAGCATTTT

j_call: TRBJ2-2
v_call: TRBV28
clone_size: NA
d_call: TRBD1
cdr3_aa: CASSFSWTGTGELFF
cdr3_nt: TGTGCCAGCAGTTTCTCCTGGACAGGGACCGGGGAGCTGTTTTTT

j_call: TRBJ2-2
v_call: TRBV3-1/TRBV3-2
clone_size: NA
d_call: NA
cdr3_aa: CASSPLGEAGTGELFF
cdr3_nt: TGTGCCAGCAGTCCTTTAGGGGAGGCGGGCACCGGGGAGCTGTTTTTT

j_call: TRBJ1-2
v_call: TRBV5-5
clone_size: once
d_call: TRBD1
cdr3_aa: CASSEGTDYGYTF
cdr3_nt: TGTGCCAGCAGCGAAGGGACAGACTATGGCTACACCTTC

j_call: TRBJ1-5
v_call: TRBV7-9
clone_size: NA
d_call: NA
cdr3_aa: CASSLANNQPQHF
cdr3_nt: TGTGCCAGCAGCTTAGCCAATAATCAGCCCCAGCATTTT

j_call: TRBJ1-1
v_call: TRBV20-1
clone_size: NA
d_call: TRBD1
cdr3_aa: CSSTGARAFF
cdr3_nt: TGCAGTTCGACAGGGGCTAGAGCTTTCTTT

j_call: TRBJ2-1
v_call: TRBV30
clone_size: NA
d_call: TRBD2
cdr3_aa: CAWSYGGLAGGNEQFF
cdr3_nt: TGTGCCTGGAGTTACGGGGGACTAGCGGGAGGCAATGAGCAGTTCTTC

j_call: TRBJ2-1
v_call: TRBV4-1
clone_size: NA
d_call: NA
cdr3_aa: CASSQQGYEQFF
cdr3_nt: TGCGCCAGCAGCCAACAGGGCTATGAGCAGTTCTTC

j_call: TRBJ1-2
v_call: TRBV21-1
clone_size: NA
d_call: NA
cdr3_aa: CASSPNYGYTF
cdr3_nt: TGTGCCAGCAGCCCGAACTATGGCTACACCTTC

j_call: TRBJ2-2
v_call: TRBV13
clone_size: NA
d_call: NA
cdr3_aa: CASSPAGTINTGELFF
cdr3_nt: TGTGCCAGCAGCCCCGCCGGGACAATAAACACCGGGGAGCTGTTTTTT

j_call: TRBJ1-1
v_call: TRBV7-9
clone_size: once
d_call: NA
cdr3_aa: CASSGRTGNTEAFF
cdr3_nt: TGTGCCAGCAGCGGCCGCACAGGGAACACTGAAGCTTTCTTT

j_call: TRBJ1-2
v_call: TRBV5-1
clone_size: NA
d_call: NA
cdr3_aa: CASRQGNTGRGYTF
cdr3_nt: TGCGCCAGCAGGCAGGGGAACACGGGCCGGGGCTACACCTTC

j_call: TRBJ1-6
v_call: TRBV7-7
clone_size: NA
d_call: TRBD1
cdr3_aa: CASSRQGSNNSPLHF
cdr3_nt: TGTGCCAGCAGCAGACAGGGGTCTAATAATTCACCCCTCCACTTT

j_call: TRBJ2-2
v_call: TRBV7-9
clone_size: NA
d_call: NA
cdr3_aa: CASSLSGPGELFF
cdr3_nt: TGTGCCAGCAGCTTATCAGGGCCCGGGGAGCTGTTTTTT

j_call: TRBJ2-7
v_call: TRBV27
clone_size: NA
d_call: TRBD2
cdr3_aa: CASSSTGLAESYEQYF
cdr3_nt: TGTGCCAGCAGTTCGACCGGACTAGCGGAATCCTACGAGCAGTACTTC

j_call: TRBJ2-6
v_call: TRBV4-1
clone_size: NA
d_call: NA
cdr3_aa: CASSQGVGGSGANVLTF
cdr3_nt: TGCGCCAGCAGCCAAGGGGTAGGGGGCTCTGGGGCCAACGTCCTGACTTTC

j_call: TRBJ2-5
v_call: TRBV11-3
clone_size: NA
d_call: TRBD2
cdr3_aa: CASSLGGRGETQYF
cdr3_nt: TGTGCCAGCAGCTTAGGCGGGAGGGGAGAGACCCAGTACTTC

j_call: TRBJ2-5
v_call: TRBV5-1
clone_size: NA
d_call: NA
cdr3_aa: CASSLSTYQETQYF
cdr3_nt: TGCGCCAGCAGCTTGAGTACTTACCAAGAGACCCAGTACTTC

j_call: TRBJ1-3
v_call: TRBV10-3
clone_size: NA
d_call: NA
cdr3_aa: CAISGGSNSGNTIYF
cdr3_nt: TGTGCCATCAGTGGAGGTTCAAACTCTGGAAACACCATATATTTT

j_call: TRBJ1-1
v_call: TRBV5-1
clone_size: NA
d_call: TRBD1
cdr3_aa: CASSPWTGTEAFF
cdr3_nt: TGCGCCAGCAGCCCGTGGACAGGGACTGAAGCTTTCTTT

j_call: TRBJ2-2
v_call: TRBV7-6
clone_size: once
d_call: TRBD1
cdr3_aa: CASSSATGGTGELFF
cdr3_nt: TGTGCCAGCAGCTCCGCGACAGGGGGTACCGGGGAGCTGTTTTTT

j_call: TRBJ2-7
v_call: TRBV11-2
clone_size: NA
d_call: NA
cdr3_aa: CASSLALGRGTYEQYF
cdr3_nt: TGTGCCAGCAGCTTAGCCTTGGGACGGGGGACCTACGAGCAGTACTTC

j_call: TRBJ2-1
v_call: TRBV6-4
clone_size: NA
d_call: TRBD2
cdr3_aa: CASSDSWTSRNEQFF
cdr3_nt: TGTGCCAGCAGTGACTCGTGGACTAGCAGGAATGAGCAGTTCTTC

j_call: TRBJ2-3
v_call: TRBV9
clone_size: NA
d_call: TRBD1
cdr3_aa: CASSYGTGGPDTQYF
cdr3_nt: TGTGCCAGCAGCTACGGGACAGGGGGGCCAGATACGCAGTATTTT

j_call: TRBJ1-2
v_call: TRBV30
clone_size: NA
d_call: TRBD1
cdr3_aa: CAWKGSGRDRAYGYTF
cdr3_nt: TGTGCCTGGAAGGGTTCAGGGCGGGACAGGGCCTATGGCTACACCTTC

j_call: TRBJ1-2
v_call: TRBV2
clone_size: NA
d_call: TRBD1
cdr3_aa: CASSGHRGRGYGYTF
cdr3_nt: TGTGCCAGCAGTGGCCACAGGGGGCGCGGCTATGGCTACACCTTC

j_call: TRBJ2-6
v_call: TRBV4-1
clone_size: NA
d_call: NA
cdr3_aa: CASSQQGGTSGANVLTF
cdr3_nt: TGCGCCAGCAGCCAACAGGGAGGTACCTCTGGGGCCAACGTCCTGACTTTC

j_call: TRBJ2-1
v_call: TRBV3-1/TRBV3-2
clone_size: NA
d_call: NA
cdr3_aa: CASSPQGYNEQFF
cdr3_nt: TGTGCCAGCAGCCCACAGGGTTACAATGAGCAGTTCTTC

j_call: TRBJ1-2
v_call: TRBV29-1
clone_size: NA
d_call: NA
cdr3_aa: CSVERGNYGYTF
cdr3_nt: TGCAGCGTTGAGCGGGGGAACTATGGCTACACCTTC

j_call: TRBJ2-6
v_call: TRBV24-1
clone_size: NA
d_call: NA
cdr3_aa: CATSDTLTASNSGANVLTF
cdr3_nt: TGTGCCACCAGTGATACCCTGACAGCCTCCAACTCTGGGGCCAACGTCCTGACTTTC

j_call: TRBJ2-5
v_call: TRBV6-1
clone_size: NA
d_call: TRBD1
cdr3_aa: CASSEALVGTGSLLETQYF
cdr3_nt: TGTGCCAGCAGTGAAGCGTTAGTGGGGACAGGGTCCCTGTTGGAGACCCAGTACTTC

j_call: TRBJ2-2
v_call: TRBV14
clone_size: NA
d_call: TRBD1
cdr3_aa: CASSLQTGSPGELFF
cdr3_nt: TGTGCCAGCAGCCTACAGACAGGGAGTCCCGGGGAGCTGTTTTTT

j_call: TRBJ1-1
v_call: TRBV6-5
clone_size: few
d_call: TRBD1
cdr3_aa: CATMGQHTEAFF
cdr3_nt: TGTGCCACAATGGGACAGCACACTGAAGCTTTCTTT

j_call: TRBJ2-5
v_call: TRBV5-1
clone_size: NA
d_call: TRBD2
cdr3_aa: CASSLRPSGGQETQYF
cdr3_nt: TGCGCCAGCAGCTTGAGGCCTAGCGGGGGCCAAGAGACCCAGTACTTC